The clone carrying this T cell receptor (beta chain) was seen only a few times. Its target is unknown. The use of a sample-barcoded 5' primer and a J-beta primer mix characterized a second PCR of roughly 6 to 11 cycles. Through a template-switch adaptor with 12 random nucleotides, each cDNA molecule received a tag. MiXCR, applied by TCRdb to the 5' RACE reads, yields one record per CDR3 protein. This sample yields more than 650,000 distinct CDR3 sequences, of which about 55% are seen a single time; approximately 41% belongs to the top ten. Germline assignment: CDR1 MGHRA and CDR2 YSYEKL. The CDR3 covers 14 residues. Trimming took 4 bases from V and 2 from J, leaving 12 bases between them. This entry comes from a study of blood T cells in healthy people across ages. Study results and caveats: The recorded TCR beta diversity per million T cells decreased in a roughly linear manner with age.

The chain couples TRBV4-1 to TRBJ2-7; D unresolved. The clonotype comes from an elderly man in good health. The sample comprised blood. The CDR3 protein is CASSPALRAYEQYF. Here the CDR3 DNA reads TGCGCCAGCAGCCCGGCCCTAAGGGCCTACGAGCAGTACTTC.